This TCR beta chain was captured in a study of shared clonotypes between healthy human individuals. Study context: For every donor, three CD4 naive, three CD4 memory, two CD8 naive and one CD8 memory plates were used. Points from the study as a whole: Of the naive CD4 clonotypes, approximately 5% were shared across four donors. Non-shared clonotypes had lower generation probabilities than those shared by all four donors. Clonotype sharing across donors was expected to vary with sequencing depth.

In the naive CD8 group, cells lacked CD45RO and were positively selected for CCR7, so terminally differentiated effector memory CD45RA+ cells were left out. The data were produced by immunoSEQ multiplex PCR, yet TCRdb's version contains in-frame clones alone and is incomplete. The sample has about 1,800,000 clones, about 94% seen once. Concerning this clone: What it binds is unknown.

Germline V gene sequence: CDR1 SGDLS, CDR2 YYNGEE. CDR3 length equals 17 residues. The V and J ends lost 3 bases and 0 bases, in that order; junction bases with no gene match: 9. The receptor was isolated from a man between 18 and 29 years old in good health. Source material: naive CD8+ T cells sorted from blood. This rearrangement joins TRBV9 to TRBJ2-3, with 8 bases lining up with TRBD2. The CDR3 here is CASSADIAGTSTDTQYF. The CDR3 DNA reads as TGTGCCAGCAGCGCCGATATAGCGGGAACCAGCACAGATACGCAGTATTTT.